The clone carrying this T cell receptor (beta chain) has more than one count but fewer than ten. These data belong to a study of blood T cell repertoires in COVID-19. Overall study: COVID-19 samples, acute and convalescent, were from the United States, Italy and Spain.

In the original workflow: Amplifying reference gene primers gave estimates of nucleated cell counts. Sequenced by immunoSEQ multiplex PCR; TCRdb stores in-frame clones only, minus some. The V and J calls and clone size are taken from that table; D and trimming were inferred from the DNA. The sample lists roughly 62,000 clones, approximately 79% occurring once. Germline CDR1 reads GTSNPN; CDR2 reads SVGIG (reference sequence). The CDR3 has 16 residues. V lost 5 bases to trimming and J lost 10 bases, with 24 bases between them. This TCR was recovered from a woman at least 80 years old with active or convalescent COVID-19. The sequencing input was peripheral blood. The chain joins TRBV30 to TRBJ1-6; D might be TRBD1 (5 bases). The CDR3 loop is CAWESMGGGQGSPLHF. As DNA, the CDR3 is TGTGCCTGGGAGTCAATGGGCGGCGGCCAGGGATCACCCCTCCACTTT.